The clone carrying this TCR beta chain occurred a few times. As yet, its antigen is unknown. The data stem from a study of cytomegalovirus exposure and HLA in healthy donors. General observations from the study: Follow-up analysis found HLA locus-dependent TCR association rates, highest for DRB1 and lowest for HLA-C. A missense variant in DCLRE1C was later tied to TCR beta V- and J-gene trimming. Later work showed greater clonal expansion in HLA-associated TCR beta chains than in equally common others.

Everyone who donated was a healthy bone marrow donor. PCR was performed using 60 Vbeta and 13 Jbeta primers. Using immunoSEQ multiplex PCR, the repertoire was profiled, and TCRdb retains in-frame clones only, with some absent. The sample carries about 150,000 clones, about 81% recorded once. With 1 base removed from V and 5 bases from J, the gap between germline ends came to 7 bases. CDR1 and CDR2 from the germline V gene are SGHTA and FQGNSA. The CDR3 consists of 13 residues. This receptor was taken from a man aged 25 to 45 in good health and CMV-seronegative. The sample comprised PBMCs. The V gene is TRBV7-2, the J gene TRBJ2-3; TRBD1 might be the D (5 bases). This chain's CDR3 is CASSLGGEDTQYF. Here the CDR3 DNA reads TGTGCCAGCAGCTTAGGGGGCGAAGATACGCAGTATTTT.